This T cell receptor beta chain was sequenced for a study of T cells expressing NK-cell markers. Study details: The authors sequenced eight donors, of whom seven were HCMV-seropositive and one was seronegative. Points from the study as a whole: Roughly 1.0-7.0% of CD8+ T cells in more than five donors belonged to dominant NKG2C+ clonotypes.

Generation of TCR beta cDNA was performed by 5'RACE template switching incorporating UMIs. After re-calling the 5' RACE reads, TCRdb lists one entry per CDR3 protein, DNA absent. This table lists 500,000 to 700,000 distinct CDR3 sequences. Germline V gives CDR1 KGHDR, CDR2 SFDVKD. CDR3 length: 16 residues. Regarding this clonotype: Its antigen is unknown.

The specimen was blood T cells: a sorted CD56 or NKG2C T cell subset, CD4+ or CD8+ T cells, or bulk PBMC T cells (not recorded which). The chain links TRBV24-1 to TRBJ2-2; TCRdb names TRBD2, which stays unverified in the absence of DNA. The sequence derives from a man younger than 30 in good health. CDR3 protein: CATSDSGLRGPGELFF.